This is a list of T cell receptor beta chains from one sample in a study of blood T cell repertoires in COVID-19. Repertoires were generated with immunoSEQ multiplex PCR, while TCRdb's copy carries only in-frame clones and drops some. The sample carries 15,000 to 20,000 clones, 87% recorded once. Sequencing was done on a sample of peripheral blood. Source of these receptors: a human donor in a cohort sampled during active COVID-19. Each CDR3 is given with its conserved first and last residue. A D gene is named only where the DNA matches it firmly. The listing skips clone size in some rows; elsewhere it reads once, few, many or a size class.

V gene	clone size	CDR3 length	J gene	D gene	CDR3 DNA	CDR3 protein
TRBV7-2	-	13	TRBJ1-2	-	TGTGCCAGCAGCTTACAGGGGCAAGGTGGTTACACCTTC	CASSLQGQGGYTF
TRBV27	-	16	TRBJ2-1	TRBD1	TGTGCCAGCAGTTTAGGGACAGGGGGTGTTTACAATGAGCAGTTCTTC	CASSLGTGGVYNEQFF
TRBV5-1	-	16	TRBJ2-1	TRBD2	TGCGCCAGCAGCTCGTATTCTAGCGGGGGCTACAATGAGCAGTTCTTC	CASSSYSSGGYNEQFF
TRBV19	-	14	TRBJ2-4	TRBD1	TGTGCCAGTAACAGGGGGTCTGCCAAAAACATTCAGTACTTC	CASNRGSAKNIQYF
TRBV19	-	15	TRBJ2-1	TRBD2	TGTGCCAGTAGCCACGGAGGAGCGGGGGGAAATGAGCAGTTCTTC	CASSHGGAGGNEQFF
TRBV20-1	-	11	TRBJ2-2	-	TGCAGTGGAAGACAAGGCGGGGAGCTGTTTTTT	CSGRQGGELFF
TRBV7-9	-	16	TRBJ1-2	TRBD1	TGTGCCAGCAGCACCTCGGACAGGCCACGGGGCTATGGCTACACCTTC	CASSTSDRPRGYGYTF
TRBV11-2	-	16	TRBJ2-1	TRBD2	TGTGCCAGCAGCTTAGTTGAGCTAGCGGGGGGAAAAGAGCAGTTCTTC	CASSLVELAGGKEQFF
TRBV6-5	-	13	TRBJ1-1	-	TGTGCCAGCAGTTACGATATCAGGATTGAAGCTTTCTTT	CASSYDIRIEAFF
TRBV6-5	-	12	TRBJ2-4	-	TGTGCCAGTAGCCTCCGGGAAAACATTCAGTACTTC	CASSLRENIQYF
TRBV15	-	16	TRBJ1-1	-	TGTGCCACCAGCAGAGAATGGTCCTGGGGGGACACTGAAGCTTTCTTT	CATSREWSWGDTEAFF
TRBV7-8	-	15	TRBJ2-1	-	TGTGCCAGCAGGGCGGGGACGTACTCCTACAATGAGCAGTTCTTC	CASRAGTYSYNEQFF
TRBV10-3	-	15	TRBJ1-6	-	TGTGCCATCAGTGACCCACAGGGCTATAATTCACCCCTCCACTTT	CAISDPQGYNSPLHF
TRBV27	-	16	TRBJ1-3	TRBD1	TGTGCCAGCAGTCCGGGACAGCCGAGGATTGGAAACACCATATATTTT	CASSPGQPRIGNTIYF
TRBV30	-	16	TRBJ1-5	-	TGTGCCTGGAGTACCCCCCCGCGGGGGACCGGTCAGCCCCAGCATTTT	CAWSTPPRGTGQPQHF
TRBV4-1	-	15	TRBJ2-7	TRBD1	TGCGCCAGCAGCCATGGGACAGGTGATTCCTACGAGCAGTACTTC	CASSHGTGDSYEQYF
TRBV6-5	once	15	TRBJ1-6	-	TGTGCCAGCAGCTCCCGGACAGACGAATATTCACCCCTCCACTTT	CASSSRTDEYSPLHF
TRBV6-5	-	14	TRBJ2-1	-	TGTGCCAGCAACGAACAGGGTTCCTACAATGAGCAGTTCTTC	CASNEQGSYNEQFF
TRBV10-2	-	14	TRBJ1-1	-	TGCGCCAGTCTAAACGCCAGGCAGAGTCCTGAAGCTTTCTTT	CASLNARQSPEAFF
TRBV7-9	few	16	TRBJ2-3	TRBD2	TGTGCCAGCAGCCCTACGGGGGGGCCGGAAACAGATACGCAGTATTTT	CASSPTGGPETDTQYF
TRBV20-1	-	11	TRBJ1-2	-	TGCAGTGCTAGTTCGATGCGGGGCTACACCTTC	CSASSMRGYTF
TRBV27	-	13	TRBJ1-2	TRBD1	TGTGCCAGCAGTTCCACAGGGGACTATGGCTACACCTTC	CASSSTGDYGYTF
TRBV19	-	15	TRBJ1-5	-	TGTGCCAGTACCCCCACAGGGTATCATAGCCAGCCCCAGCATTTT	CASTPTGYHSQPQHF
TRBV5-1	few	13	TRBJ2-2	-	TGCGCCAGCAGTCAGGGTTCCACCGGGGAGCTGTTTTTT	CASSQGSTGELFF
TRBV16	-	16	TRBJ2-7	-	TGTGCCAGCAGCCAATCGTTGGGGACACCAAGCCACGAGCAGTACTTC	CASSQSLGTPSHEQYF
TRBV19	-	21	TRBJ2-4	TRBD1	TGTGCCAGTACTCCCGAACCCGGGACAGGTGATTCGCCGTGGTTTAAAAACATTCAGTACTTC	CASTPEPGTGDSPWFKNIQYF
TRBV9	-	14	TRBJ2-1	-	TGTGCCAGCAGCGTAGCGGGTCTCTACAATGAGCAGTTCTTC	CASSVAGLYNEQFF
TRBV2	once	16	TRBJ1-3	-	TGTGCCAGCAGTGAATTGAGGCCATCCTCTGGAAACACCATATATTTT	CASSELRPSSGNTIYF
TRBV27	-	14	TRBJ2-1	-	TGTGCCAGCAGTTTATCACAGGTCGTCGATGAGCAGTTCTTC	CASSLSQVVDEQFF
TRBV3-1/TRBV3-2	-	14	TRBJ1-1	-	TGTGCCAGCAGCCAAGGACATTCGAACACTGAAGCTTTCTTT	CASSQGHSNTEAFF
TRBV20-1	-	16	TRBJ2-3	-	TGCAGTGCTAGTTCCCGGAGAGGATCTCTCCCAGATACGCAGTATTTT	CSASSRRGSLPDTQYF
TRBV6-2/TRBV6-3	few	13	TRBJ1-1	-	TGTGCCAGCAGTTACCACGGGGGCACTGAAGCTTTCTTT	CASSYHGGTEAFF
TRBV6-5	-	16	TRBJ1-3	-	TGTGCCAGCAGTTACTCGAACACAGGGTCTGGAAACACCATATATTTT	CASSYSNTGSGNTIYF
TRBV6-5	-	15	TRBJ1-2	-	TGTGCCAGCAGTCACGGGCCCCGGGGGGCCTATGGCTACACCTTC	CASSHGPRGAYGYTF
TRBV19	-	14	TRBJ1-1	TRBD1	TGTGCCAGTAGTAGCCGACAGGGGAACACTGAAGCTTTCTTT	CASSSRQGNTEAFF
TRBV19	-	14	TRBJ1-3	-	TGTGCCAGTACTGGTGGCCCGGGGGGAAACACCATATATTTT	CASTGGPGGNTIYF
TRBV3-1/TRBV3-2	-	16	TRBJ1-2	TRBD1	TGTGCCAGCAGCCAAGGGACAGGCGTCCCTAACTATGGCTACACCTTC	CASSQGTGVPNYGYTF
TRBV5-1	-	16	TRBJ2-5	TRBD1	TGCGCCAGCAGCCCATCGGACACAGGGGAGCAAGAGACCCAGTACTTC	CASSPSDTGEQETQYF
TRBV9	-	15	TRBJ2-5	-	TGTGCCAGCAGCGTAGTCCAGGGAGGTCAAGAGACCCAGTACTTC	CASSVVQGGQETQYF
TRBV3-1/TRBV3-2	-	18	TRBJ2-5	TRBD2	TGTGCCAGCAGCCAAGGGCCCCGACTAGCGGGGTACCAAGAGACCCAGTACTTC	CASSQGPRLAGYQETQYF
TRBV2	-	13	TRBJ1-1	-	TGTGCCAGCATAGACTGGGTGTACACTGAAGCTTTCTTT	CASIDWVYTEAFF
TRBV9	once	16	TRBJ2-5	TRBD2	TGTGCCAGCAGCGTAGCTACGAGCGGGGGCCAAGAGACCCAGTACTTC	CASSVATSGGQETQYF
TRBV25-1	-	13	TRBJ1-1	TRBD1	TGTGCCAGCAGTGAATATGAGGGGGCGGAAGCTTTCTTT	CASSEYEGAEAFF
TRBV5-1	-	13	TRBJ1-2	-	TGCGCCAGCAGCCCCGACAGCGCCTATGGCTACACCTTC	CASSPDSAYGYTF
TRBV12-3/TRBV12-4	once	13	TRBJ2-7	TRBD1	TGTGCCAGCAGTTTAGGACAGGGCCACGAGCAGTACTTC	CASSLGQGHEQYF